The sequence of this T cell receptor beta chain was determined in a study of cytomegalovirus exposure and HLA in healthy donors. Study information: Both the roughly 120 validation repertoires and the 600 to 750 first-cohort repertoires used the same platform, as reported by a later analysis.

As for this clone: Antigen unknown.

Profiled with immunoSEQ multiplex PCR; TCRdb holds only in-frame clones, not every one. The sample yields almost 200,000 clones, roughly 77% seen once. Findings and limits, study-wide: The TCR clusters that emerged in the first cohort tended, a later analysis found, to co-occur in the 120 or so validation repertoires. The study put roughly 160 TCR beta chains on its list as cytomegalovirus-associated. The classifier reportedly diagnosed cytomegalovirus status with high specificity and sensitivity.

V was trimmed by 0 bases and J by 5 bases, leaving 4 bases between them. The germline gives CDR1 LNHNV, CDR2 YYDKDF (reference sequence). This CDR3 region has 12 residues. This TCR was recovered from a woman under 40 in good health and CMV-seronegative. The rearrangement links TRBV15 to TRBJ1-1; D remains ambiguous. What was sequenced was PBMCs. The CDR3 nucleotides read TGTGCCACCAGCAGAGATCTTACTGAAGCTTTCTTT. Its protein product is CATSRDLTEAFF.